The 3 T cell receptor beta chains listed next were all sequenced from one sample in a study of brain T cells in children with intractable seizures. Assay used: immunoSEQ multiplex PCR; TCRdb lists only in-frame clones, some missing. The data hold just under 65,000 clones, with roughly 95% observed a single time. The sequencing here drew on peripheral blood, taken at surgery. These receptor sequences come from a boy in the first two years of life with focal cortical dysplasia and intractable seizures.

This clone showed up just once. Sequence at one end of the junction differs from germline and may be a read error. The gene calls are TRBV24-1 and TRBJ1-2; weak D call: TRBD1 (6 bases). CDR1 and CDR2 (germline): KGHDR, SFDVKD. The CDR3 length is 12 residues. The CDR3 loop is CATSDFKGGRSF. The CDR3 bases are TGTGCCACCAGTGATTTTAAAGGGGGAAGATCCTTC.

The V and J genes are TRBV5-6 and TRBJ2-1; 9 bases are a match to TRBD1. Trimming took 0 bases from V and 9 from J; bases not matched to a gene: 7. This CDR3 is built from 15 residues. Germline CDR1 SGHDT, CDR2 YYEEEE. The CDR3 spells CASSLAGTGLGEQFF. For the CDR3, the DNA is TGTGCCAGCAGCTTGGCCGGGACAGGGTTGGGTGAGCAGTTCTTC.

The J gene is TRBJ1-6, the V gene TRBV2; TRBD1 might be the D (5 bases). Germline V gene lookup returns CDR1 SNHLY and CDR2 FYNNEI. This CDR3 has 16 residues. Trimming stripped 2 bases from V and 5 bases from J, with 13 bases between. CDR3 sequence: CASSEFWGADNSPLHF. The DNA for the CDR3 is TGTGCCAGCAGTGAATTTTGGGGCGCCGATAATTCACCCCTCCACTTT.